This T cell receptor beta chain stems from a study of CD8 T cells in ankylosing spondylitis. This CDR3 has 14 amino acids. Trimming took 1 base from V and 5 from J; bases not matched to a gene: 4. Germline values: CDR1 SEHNR, CDR2 FQNEAQ (reference sequence). TCRdb re-analysed the 5' RACE reads in MiXCR, keeping a single row per CDR3 protein. The table has about 240,000 distinct CDR3 sequences, roughly 8.6% seen once; the top ten hold approximately 6.3%. This TCR came from a male donor with ankylosing spondylitis or in good health (not recorded which). Material for sequencing was blood, either unsorted or a sorted T cell fraction (not recorded which). The genes are TRBV7-9 and TRBJ2-7, with 8 nucleotides matching TRBD1. The CDR3 loop reads CASSLVAGGDEQYF. The CDR3 DNA reads as TGTGCCAGCAGCTTAGTGGCAGGGGGCGACGAGCAGTACTTC.